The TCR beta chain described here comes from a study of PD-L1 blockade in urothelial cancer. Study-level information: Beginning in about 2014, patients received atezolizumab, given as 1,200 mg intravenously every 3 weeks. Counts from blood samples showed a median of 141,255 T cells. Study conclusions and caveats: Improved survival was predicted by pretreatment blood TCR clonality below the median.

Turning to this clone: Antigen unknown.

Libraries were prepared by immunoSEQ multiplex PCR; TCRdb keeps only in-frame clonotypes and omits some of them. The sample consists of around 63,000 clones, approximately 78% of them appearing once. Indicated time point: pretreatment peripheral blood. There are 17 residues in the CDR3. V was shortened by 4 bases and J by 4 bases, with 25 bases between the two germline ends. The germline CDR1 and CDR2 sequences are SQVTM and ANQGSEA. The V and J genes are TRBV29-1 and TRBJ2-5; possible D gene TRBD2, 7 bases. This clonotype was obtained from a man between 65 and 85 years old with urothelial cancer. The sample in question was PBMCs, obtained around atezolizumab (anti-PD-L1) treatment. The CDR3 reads CSVGGGGPRLWGETQYF. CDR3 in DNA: TGCAGCGTTGGGGGAGGGGGGCCTCGACTTTGGGGAGAGACCCAGTACTTC.